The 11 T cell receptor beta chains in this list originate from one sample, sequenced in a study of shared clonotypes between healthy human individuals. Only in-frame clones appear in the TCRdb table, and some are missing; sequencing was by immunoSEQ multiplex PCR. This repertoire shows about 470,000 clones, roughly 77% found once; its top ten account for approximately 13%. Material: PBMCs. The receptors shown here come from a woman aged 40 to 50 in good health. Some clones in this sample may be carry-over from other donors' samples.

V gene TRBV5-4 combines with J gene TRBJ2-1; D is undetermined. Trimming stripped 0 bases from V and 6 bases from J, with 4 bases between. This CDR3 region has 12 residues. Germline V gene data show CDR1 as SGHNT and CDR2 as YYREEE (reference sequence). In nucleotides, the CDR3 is TGTGCCAGCAGCTTGGACAGCAATGAGCAGTTCTTC. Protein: CASSLDSNEQFF. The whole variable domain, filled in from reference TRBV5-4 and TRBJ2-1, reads ETGVTQSPTHLIKTRGQQVTLRCSSQSGHNTVSWYQQALGQGPQFIFQYYREEENGRGNFPPRFSGLQFPNYSSELNVNALELDDSALYLCASSLDSNEQFFGPGTRLTVL.

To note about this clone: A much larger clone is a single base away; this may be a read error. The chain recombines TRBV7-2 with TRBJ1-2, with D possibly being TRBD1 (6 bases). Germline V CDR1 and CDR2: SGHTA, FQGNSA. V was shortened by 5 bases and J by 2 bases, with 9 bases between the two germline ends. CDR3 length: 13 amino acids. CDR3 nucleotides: TGTGCCAGCAGCCCGGACAGAAACTATGGCTACACCTTC. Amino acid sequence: CASSPDRNYGYTF.

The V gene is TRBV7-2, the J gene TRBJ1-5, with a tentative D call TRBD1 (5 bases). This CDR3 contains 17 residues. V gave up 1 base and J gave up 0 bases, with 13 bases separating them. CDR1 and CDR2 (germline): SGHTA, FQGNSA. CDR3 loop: CASSLVGGTYSNQPQHF. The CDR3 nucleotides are TGTGCCAGCAGCTTAGTGGGAGGGACCTATAGCAATCAGCCCCAGCATTTT.

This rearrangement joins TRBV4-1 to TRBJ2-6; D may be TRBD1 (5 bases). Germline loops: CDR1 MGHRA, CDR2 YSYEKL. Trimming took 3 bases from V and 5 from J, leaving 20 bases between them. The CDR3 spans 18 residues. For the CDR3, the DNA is TGCGCCAGCAGCCACCAGGGTCCCATCTATCATAGGGCCAACGTCCTGACTTTC. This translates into CASSHQGPIYHRANVLTF.

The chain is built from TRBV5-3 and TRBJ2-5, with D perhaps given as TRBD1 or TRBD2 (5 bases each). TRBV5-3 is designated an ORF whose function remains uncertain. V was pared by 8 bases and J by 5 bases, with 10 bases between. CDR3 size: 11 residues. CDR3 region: CARARGETQYF. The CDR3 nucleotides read TGTGCCAGGGCACGGGGCGAGACCCAGTACTTC.

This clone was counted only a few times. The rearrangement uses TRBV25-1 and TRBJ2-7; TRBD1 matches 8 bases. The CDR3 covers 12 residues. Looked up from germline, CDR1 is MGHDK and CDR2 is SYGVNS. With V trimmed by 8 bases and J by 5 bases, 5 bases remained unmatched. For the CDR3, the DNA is TGTGCCAGCGGGACAGGAACCCACGAGCAGTACTTC. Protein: CASGTGTHEQYF.

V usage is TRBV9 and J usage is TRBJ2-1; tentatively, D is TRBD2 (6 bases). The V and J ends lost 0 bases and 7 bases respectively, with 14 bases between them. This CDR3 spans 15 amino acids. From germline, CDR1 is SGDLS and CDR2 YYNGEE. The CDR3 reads CASSVEGLAANEQFF. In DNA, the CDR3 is TGTGCCAGCAGCGTAGAAGGTTTAGCGGCGAATGAGCAGTTCTTC.

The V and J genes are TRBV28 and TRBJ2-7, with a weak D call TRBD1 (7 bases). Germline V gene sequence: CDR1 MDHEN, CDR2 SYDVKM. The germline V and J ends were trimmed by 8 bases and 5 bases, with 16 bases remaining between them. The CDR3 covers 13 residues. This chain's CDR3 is CASQAGGYNEQYF. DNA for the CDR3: TGTGCCAGCCAAGCAGGGGGGTATAACGAGCAGTACTTC.

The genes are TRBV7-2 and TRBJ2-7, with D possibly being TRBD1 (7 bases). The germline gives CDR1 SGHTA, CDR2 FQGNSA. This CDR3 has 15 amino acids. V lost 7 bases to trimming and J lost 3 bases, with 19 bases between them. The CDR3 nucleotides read TGTGCCAGCACCCCCCAGGGGGGAACTTACTACGAGCAGTACTTC. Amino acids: CASTPQGGTYYEQYF. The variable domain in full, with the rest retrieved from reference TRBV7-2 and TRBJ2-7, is GAGVSQSPSNKVTEKGKDVELRCDPISGHTALYWYRQSLGQGLEFLIYFQGNSAPDKSGLPSDRFSAERTGGSVSTLTIQRTQQEDSAVYLCASTPQGGTYYEQYFGPGTRLTVT.

This CDR3 reads CASSPRVRLAGLIEQYF. The CDR3, as DNA: TGTGCCAGCTCACCACGGGTGAGACTAGCGGGCTTGATCGAGCAGTACTTC. This chain uses TRBV18 with TRBJ2-7; 10 nucleotides align to TRBD2. V gave up 1 base and J gave up 6 bases; unmatched junction bases: 12. The CDR3 loop spans 17 amino acids. Germline loops: CDR1 KGHSH, CDR2 LQKENI.

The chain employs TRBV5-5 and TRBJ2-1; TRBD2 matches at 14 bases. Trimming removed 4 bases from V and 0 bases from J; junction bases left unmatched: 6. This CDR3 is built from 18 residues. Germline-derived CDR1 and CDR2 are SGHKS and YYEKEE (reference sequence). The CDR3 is CASSQRLAGGFSYNEQFF. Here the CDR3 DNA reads TGTGCCAGCAGCCAAAGACTAGCGGGAGGGTTCTCCTACAATGAGCAGTTCTTC.